This passage covers 27 T cell receptor beta chains from one sample sequenced in a study of identical twins. A single record per CDR3 protein comes from TCRdb applying MiXCR to the 5' RACE reads. The table lists about 190,000 distinct CDR3 sequences, approximately 16% of them singletons. This sample also belongs to another study, concerning T cells expressing NK-cell markers.

Sequencing was carried out using CD8+ T cells sorted from blood. These receptors were collected from a woman younger than 30 in good health.

The chain links TRBV10-2 to TRBJ2-7, with D unclear. The germline V and J ends were trimmed by 4 bases and 0 bases, with 7 bases remaining between them. Germline V gene data show CDR1 as WSHSY and CDR2 as SAAADI. The CDR3 sequence is 13 residues long. The CDR3 DNA reads as TGCGCCAGCAGTGTCGGGCTCTCCTACGAGCAGTACTTC. Translating gives CASSVGLSYEQYF.

The V call is TRBV7-6, the J call TRBJ2-3; TRBD2 aligns across 15 bases. The V segment lost 0 bases and the J segment 0 bases; nucleotides outside the gene matches: 10. The length of the CDR3 is 21 residues. The germline V gene has CDR1 SGHVS and CDR2 FNYEAQ. The CDR3: CASSLAPPGTSGGLSTDTQYF. The CDR3 DNA sequence: TGTGCCAGCAGCTTAGCGCCACCCGGGACTAGCGGGGGGTTGAGCACAGATACGCAGTATTTT.

This clonotype was observed a few times. The chain links TRBV7-8 to TRBJ2-7; D is ambiguous. The CDR3 is 15 residues long. V lost 7 bases, J lost 2 bases, and 18 bases lay in between. Germline CDR1 SGHVS, CDR2 FQNEAQ. CDR3 DNA: TGTGCCAGCACGCTTACTGTTCAGACTGCCTACGAGCAGTACTTC. Translation gives CASTLTVQTAYEQYF.

This clonotype was counted between two and nine times. J is TRBJ1-2 and V is TRBV12-3 or TRBV12-4; D is undetermined. There are 15 residues in the CDR3. V was cut by 2 bases and J by 0 bases, with 10 bases left in between. The CDR3 reads CASSLRLGSNYGYTF. CDR3 DNA: TGTGCCAGCAGTTTACGTCTGGGCTCTAACTATGGCTACACCTTC.

This clonotype turned up a few times. The chain is built from TRBV12-3 or TRBV12-4 and TRBJ2-3; 7 bases align to TRBD1. V dropped 6 bases and J dropped 8; count of bases not matched to a gene: 14. The CDR3 sequence is 15 residues long. The CDR3 coding sequence is TGTGCCAGCAGGGCCGGGACAGCGCAATTCGGTACGCAGTATTTT. It is translated as CASRAGTAQFGTQYF.

The chain couples TRBV14 to TRBJ2-7; D tentatively reads TRBD1 or TRBD2 (6 bases each). Deletions cut 0 bases from V and 4 bases from J, with 16 bases between. The CDR3 covers 16 residues. Germline lookup yields CDR1 SGHDN and CDR2 FVKESK. The DNA of the CDR3 is TGTGCCAGCAGCCAAGATTTCGGGGGCATGGGGTACGAGCAGTACTTC. Its translation is CASSQDFGGMGYEQYF.

CDR3 sequence (DNA): TGTGCCAGCAGCCCAGGGGGGACAGTCTACGAGCAGTACTTC. Translation: CASSPGGTVYEQYF. The rearrangement uses TRBV9 and TRBJ2-7; D may be TRBD1 (7 bases). Trimming removed 4 bases from V and 3 bases from J, with 14 bases in between. CDR1 and CDR2 (germline): SGDLS, YYNGEE. This CDR3 region has 14 residues.

This clonotype was seen a single time. This sequence joins TRBV11-3 and TRBJ1-1; 9 bases match TRBD1. This CDR3 has 13 amino acids. Germline CDR1 reads SGHNT; CDR2 reads YENEEA. The V gene end was trimmed by 6 bases and the J gene end by 3 bases; junction bases not matched to a gene: 2. The CDR3 loop is CASRGQGDTEAFF. CDR3 DNA sequence: TGTGCCAGCAGGGGACAGGGTGACACTGAAGCTTTCTTT.

This clonotype showed up just a few times. The chain carries TRBV7-9 and TRBJ1-1, with D maybe TRBD1 (5 bases). This CDR3 spans 13 amino acids. Between the trimmed V and J ends, which lost 9 bases and 1 base, there was a span of 12 bases. Looked up from germline, CDR1 is SEHNR and CDR2 is FQNEAQ (reference sequence). The chain's CDR3 is CASFWGPNTEAFF. CDR3 DNA: TGTGCCAGTTTCTGGGGCCCGAACACTGAAGCTTTCTTT. The full variable domain, its missing parts supplied by reference TRBV7-9 and TRBJ1-1, is DTGVSQNPRHKITKRGQNVTFRCDPISEHNRLYWYRQTLGQGPEFLTYFQNEAQLEKSRLLSDRFSAERPKGSFSTLEIQRTEQGDSAMYLCASFWGPNTEAFFGQGTRLTVV.

V is TRBV29-1 and J is TRBJ2-1, with D possibly matching TRBD2 (5 bases). The CDR3 is made up of 12 amino acids. Germline loops: CDR1 SQVTM, CDR2 ANQGSEA. V shed 3 bases and J shed 6 bases, with 9 bases lying between them. CDR3 DNA: TGCAGCGTTGATGGGAGCGGCAATGAGCAGTTCTTC. Translation gives CSVDGSGNEQFF.

This clonotype was seen a handful of times. The chain has TRBV7-9 and TRBJ1-1, with no clear D. Germline V gene data show CDR1 as SEHNR and CDR2 as FQNEAQ (reference sequence). This CDR3 comprises 12 residues. V gave up 1 base and J gave up 12 bases, with 12 bases separating them. The CDR3 DNA reads TGTGCCAGCAGCTTAGACGGGATTAGGACTTTCTTT. This sequence encodes CASSLDGIRTFF.

The genes are TRBV19 and TRBJ2-2; D remains unclear. This CDR3 has 13 amino acids. Trimming took off 3 bases at V and 3 bases at J, with 5 bases between the two ends. The germline gives CDR1 LNHDA, CDR2 SQIVND (reference sequence). The chain's CDR3 is CASSILYTGELFF. The CDR3 bases are TGTGCCAGTAGTATTCTCTACACCGGGGAGCTGTTTTTT.

J is TRBJ2-7 and V is TRBV12-3 or TRBV12-4; D remains unclear. V lost 7 bases and J lost 7, with 8 bases in between. CDR3 length equals 10 residues. The CDR3: CASMGREQYF. CDR3 nucleotides: TGTGCCAGCATGGGTCGGGAGCAGTACTTC.

This clonotype showed up just a few times. The rearrangement joins TRBV29-1 to TRBJ2-1, with 15 bases lining up with TRBD2. Losses at the gene ends were 5 bases for V and 15 bases for J; bases not matched to a gene: 8. CDR1 is SQVTM and CDR2 is ANQGSEA in the germline V gene. The CDR3 has 13 amino acids. The CDR3: CSVPGLAGGGTFF. The CDR3 DNA sequence: TGCAGCGTTCCGGGACTAGCGGGAGGAGGGACGTTCTTC.

This clonotype showed up just a few times. J is TRBJ2-7 and V is TRBV7-6; D unresolved. CDR1 is SGHVS and CDR2 is FNYEAQ in the germline V gene. CDR3 size: 15 residues. Trimming took off 1 base at V and 2 bases at J, with 12 bases between the two ends. CDR3 sequence reads: CASSLGVQLAYEQYF. CDR3 in DNA: TGTGCCAGCAGCTTAGGTGTCCAGCTAGCCTACGAGCAGTACTTC.

This rearrangement joins TRBV7-9 to TRBJ2-7; TRBD1 is a possible D gene (6 bases). The V end lost 5 bases, the J end lost 8 bases, and 10 bases lay between the germline ends. Germline V gene lookup returns CDR1 SEHNR and CDR2 FQNEAQ (reference sequence). The CDR3 consists of 11 residues. The CDR3 DNA sequence: TGTGCCAGCAGCCCGGACAGCCAGCAGTACTTC. Encoded protein: CASSPDSQQYF.

This clonotype appeared a few times. The chain carries TRBV6-1 and TRBJ2-7, with D perhaps being TRBD1 or TRBD2 (6 bases each). V was trimmed by 1 base and J by 0 bases, leaving 10 bases between them. Germline CDR1 and CDR2: MNHNS and SASEGT. The CDR3 extends over 15 amino acids. The CDR3 region is CASSEEGGLSYEQYF. In DNA, the CDR3 is TGTGCCAGCAGTGAAGAGGGGGGTCTCTCCTACGAGCAGTACTTC.

This clonotype was seen a handful of times. V usage is TRBV12-3 or TRBV12-4 and J usage is TRBJ1-1; D is perhaps TRBD1 (6 bases). Trimming shortened V by 7 bases and J by 11 bases, and 17 bases separated the two germline ends. CDR3 length: 12 residues. CDR3 sequence reads: CASTLGGYDAFF. The CDR3 nucleotides are TGTGCCAGCACCTTAGGGGGGTATGACGCTTTCTTT.

This clonotype has more than one count but fewer than ten. This chain connects TRBV14 to TRBJ2-7, with D unclear. The CDR3 is 10 amino acids. The germline V gene has CDR1 SGHDN and CDR2 FVKESK. The ends were cut back, 8 bases at V and 4 bases at J, with 6 bases in the middle. CDR3 amino acids: CASCRYEQYF. The CDR3, as DNA: TGTGCCAGCTGCAGATACGAGCAGTACTTC.

The chain combines TRBV15 with TRBJ2-7; TRBD2 agrees at 7 bases. This CDR3 has 13 residues. Trimming at V came to 6 bases and at J to 2 bases, leaving 4 bases not matched to a gene. Germline CDR1 LNHNV, CDR2 YYDKDF (reference sequence). The CDR3 DNA is TGTGCCACCAGAGGGGAGGGGACCTACGAGCAGTACTTC. Its translation: CATRGEGTYEQYF.

This clonotype was counted a single time. The rearrangement joins TRBV27 to TRBJ2-3; 16 bases align to TRBD2. Germline CDR1 and CDR2: MNHEY and SMNVEV (reference sequence). The CDR3 is 18 residues long. The junction had 5 bases not matched to a gene; V was cut back by 3 bases and J by 2 bases. The CDR3 coding sequence is TGTGCCAGCAGTTTTTTCGGGACTAGCGGGGGGGTCACAGATACGCAGTATTTT. Protein sequence: CASSFFGTSGGVTDTQYF.

The V gene is TRBV7-8, the J gene TRBJ2-5, with 8 bases fitting TRBD2. This CDR3 region has 16 residues. From germline, CDR1 is SGHVS and CDR2 FQNEAQ. V was clipped by 8 bases and J by 5 bases; unmatched bases: 16. The CDR3 nucleotides are TGTGCCAGCGTAACTGGCGGGGGGACCTCGGGGGAGACCCAGTACTTC. Its protein product is CASVTGGGTSGETQYF.

The chain carries TRBV5-5 and TRBJ1-1; the D is unclear. Germline CDR1 SGHKS, CDR2 YYEKEE (reference sequence). With 0 bases removed from V and 2 bases from J, the gap between germline ends came to 8 bases. This CDR3 comprises 14 residues. For the CDR3, the DNA is TGTGCCAGCAGCTTGGAGGGAGATAACACTGAAGCTTTCTTT. Amino acid sequence: CASSLEGDNTEAFF. The full variable domain, completed using reference TRBV5-5 and TRBJ1-1, is DAGVTQSPTHLIKTRGQQVTLRCSPISGHKSVSWYQQVLGQGPQFIFQYYEKEERGRGNFPDRFSARQFPNYSSELNVNALLLGDSALYLCASSLEGDNTEAFFGQGTRLTVV.

The table lists this clonotype with a few counts. The CDR3 bases are TGTGCCAGCAGCGTATATTTCAGTGTTGGTAGCTATGGCTACACCTTC. Protein sequence: CASSVYFSVGSYGYTF. This sequence joins TRBV9 and TRBJ1-2; D is ambiguous. The CDR3 loop spans 16 amino acids. From germline, CDR1 is SGDLS and CDR2 YYNGEE. V lost 1 base and J lost 4, with 17 bases in between.

This clonotype turned up a few times. This chain links TRBV7-9 with TRBJ2-1; D not certain. CDR3 length: 14 amino acids. V shed 5 bases and J shed 2 bases, with 10 bases lying between them. Per the germline V gene, CDR1 is SEHNR and CDR2 is FQNEAQ (reference sequence). CDR3 residues: CASSGHSTYNEQFF. The DNA of the CDR3 is TGTGCCAGCAGCGGGCACTCGACCTACAATGAGCAGTTCTTC.

This chain uses TRBV6-1 with TRBJ2-1; 8 bases map to TRBD1. V lost 7 bases to trimming and J lost 4 bases; unmatched junction nucleotides: 6. In germline, CDR1 is MNHNS, CDR2 SASEGT. The CDR3 length is 14 residues. The CDR3: CASIRQGAYNEQFF. The DNA of the CDR3 is TGTGCCAGCATCAGGCAGGGGGCTTACAATGAGCAGTTCTTC.

The CDR3 here is CASSERALNEQFF. CDR3 DNA: TGTGCCAGCAGTGAGCGGGCCCTCAATGAGCAGTTCTTC. The V call is TRBV6-1, the J call TRBJ2-1, with D tentatively TRBD2 (5 bases). The length of the CDR3 is 13 residues. The germline V gene has CDR1 MNHNS and CDR2 SASEGT. The V and J ends lost 3 bases and 6 bases respectively, with 9 bases between them.